This passage covers 8 T cell receptor beta chains from one sample sequenced in a study of response to subunit inactivated influenza vaccine. TCRdb itself ran the RT-PCR reads through MiXCR, one entry per CDR3 protein. Here the sample spans roughly 170,000 distinct CDR3 sequences, 7.5% to 10% being singletons. The source was non-naive T cells sorted from PBMCs, collected on the day of vaccination. The receptors were gathered from a man between 45 and 60 years old who received an inactivated influenza vaccine.

The genes are TRBV3-1 and TRBJ1-3; D call uncertain. CDR3 length: 13 residues. Deletions cut 4 bases from V and 4 bases from J, with 8 bases between. Germline V gene data show CDR1 as LGHDT and CDR2 as YNNKEL (reference sequence). The CDR3: CASSPGLGNTIYF. Here the CDR3 DNA reads TGTGCCAGCAGCCCGGGCCTCGGAAACACCATATATTTT.

This clonotype was seen a few times. The genes are TRBV29-1 and TRBJ2-7; D is undetermined. This CDR3 is built from 14 residues. Per germline, CDR1 SQVTM and CDR2 ANQGSEA. Trimming pared 4 bases from V and 2 bases from J, leaving 15 bases between. The chain's CDR3 is CSVVVLSVAYEQYF. CDR3 in DNA: TGCAGCGTTGTGGTATTATCCGTCGCCTACGAGCAGTACTTC.

V is TRBV11-1 and J is TRBJ2-5; TRBD2 matches at 12 bases. Germline lookup yields CDR1 SGHAT and CDR2 FQDESV (reference sequence). V shed 5 bases, J shed 1 base, and the junction held 17 bases outside the gene matches. CDR3 size: 20 residues. The CDR3 region is CASSPWRPLAGGHPQETQYF. DNA of the CDR3: TGTGCCAGCAGCCCATGGAGGCCGCTAGCGGGAGGGCACCCCCAAGAGACCCAGTACTTC.

This clonotype has only a few counts. V and J are TRBV20-1 and TRBJ2-1; no firm D call. The V end was cut by 4 bases, the J end by 0 bases, with 19 bases between. The CDR3 spans 17 residues. CDR1 is DFQATT, CDR2 SNEGSKA, per germline (reference sequence). The CDR3 loop reads CSATQESSWSSYNEQFF. Written as DNA, the CDR3 is TGCAGTGCTACCCAGGAGAGCTCTTGGAGCTCCTACAATGAGCAGTTCTTC.

The genes are TRBV7-3 and TRBJ2-7, with D possibly TRBD2 on 7 matching bases. The germline CDR1 and CDR2 sequences are SGHTA and FQGTGA. Trimming stripped 5 bases from V and 3 bases from J, with 17 bases between. The CDR3 is 15 amino acids. The DNA of the CDR3 is TGTGCCAGCAGCCTCGGGGGCGGGAGAGACTACGAGCAGTACTTC. Protein: CASSLGGGRDYEQYF.

Only a few counts were recorded for this clonotype. V usage is TRBV5-1 and J usage is TRBJ1-1, with TRBD1 matching 12 bases. CDR1 SGHRS and CDR2 YFSETQ come from the germline V gene. This CDR3 is 16 amino acids long. V trimming: 4 bases; J trimming: 4 bases; junction bases outside the gene matches: 8. The CDR3 sequence: CASSLDPGQGATEAFF. The CDR3 DNA reads TGCGCCAGCAGCCTAGACCCGGGACAGGGGGCCACTGAAGCTTTCTTT.

The chain employs TRBV10-1 and TRBJ2-1; tentatively, D is TRBD1 (5 bases). The CDR3 consists of 15 residues. Germline V lookup: CDR1 WNHNN, CDR2 SYGVQD (reference sequence). V lost 0 bases to trimming and J lost 5 bases, with 11 bases between them. CDR3 in amino acids: CASSESPGSHNEQFF. DNA of the CDR3: TGCGCCAGCAGTGAGTCGCCAGGGTCGCACAATGAGCAGTTCTTC.

This clonotype was seen only a few times. This rearrangement joins TRBV2 to TRBJ2-7; D not resolved. CDR3 length: 13 amino acids. Deletions cut 2 bases from V and 6 bases from J, with 11 bases between. The germline V gene encodes CDR1 SNHLY and CDR2 FYNNEI. CDR3 region: CASSESSWGEQYF. DNA for the CDR3: TGTGCCAGCAGTGAAAGCAGTTGGGGCGAGCAGTACTTC.